A single T cell receptor (beta chain) is shown here with its context. In TCRdb, the RT-PCR reads were re-called with MiXCR into one record per CDR3 protein. The top ten hold 3.6% of the sample, which has about 680,000 distinct CDR3 sequences, 11% to 15% seen once. With 6 bases clipped from V and 3 bases from J, the junction kept 4 bases outside the gene matches. Germline CDR1 and CDR2: MNHEY and SVGEGT. The CDR3 totals 14 residues. The source is a female donor in good health, serving as a healthy control. The J gene is TRBJ2-7, the V gene TRBV6-2 or TRBV6-3; 11 bases are shared with TRBD2. The sequenced material came from memory CD4+ T cells from blood. CDR3 amino acids: CASRFGTSGYEQYF. The CDR3, as DNA: TGTGCCAGCAGATTCGGGACTAGCGGCTACGAGCAGTACTTC.